These T cell receptor beta chains were read from a single sample in a study of blood T cell repertoires in COVID-19. The repertoire was sequenced with immunoSEQ multiplex PCR; TCRdb's copy has only in-frame clones and lacks some. In the table there are fewer than 300,000 clones, 70% to 80% of which are singletons. Sequencing used peripheral blood. These receptors all come from a woman older than 75 with acute or convalescent COVID-19. Each CDR3 is given with its conserved first and last residue. The order of the fields is clone size, V gene, J gene, D gene, CDR3 protein, CDR3 DNA. A D gene is named only where the DNA matches it firmly. For some rows the clone size is stated as once, few or many, or as a class when expanded; others skip it.

>few|TRBV2|TRBJ1-2|.
CASSEGDTLMDGYTF
TGTGCCAGCAGTGAAGGGGACACGCTTATGGATGGCTACACCTTC
>.|TRBV11-2|TRBJ1-5|TRBD1
CASSRDRGNQPQHF
TGTGCCAGCAGCCGGGACAGGGGAAATCAGCCCCAGCATTTT
>.|TRBV11-2|TRBJ1-1|.
CASSLLGGDTEAFF
TGTGCCAGCAGCCTACTGGGGGGGGACACTGAAGCTTTCTTT
>.|TRBV5-1|TRBJ2-7|TRBD2
CASSRTSGRPGDEQYF
TGCGCCAGCAGCCGGACTAGCGGGAGGCCGGGGGACGAGCAGTACTTC
>.|TRBV18|TRBJ1-2|.
CASSPGQDYGYTF
TGTGCCAGCTCACCCGGACAAGACTATGGCTACACCTTC
>.|TRBV3-1/TRBV3-2|TRBJ1-4|TRBD1
CASSRGTGLEKLFF
TGTGCCAGCAGCCGTGGGACAGGGCTTGAAAAACTGTTTTTT
>.|TRBV27|TRBJ1-6|.
CASSLFPSSSYNSPLHF
TGTGCCAGCAGTTTATTCCCTTCCAGCTCCTATAATTCACCCCTCCACTTT
>.|TRBV6-5|TRBJ2-1|TRBD2
CASSSPSGSGVYEQFF
TGTGCCAGCAGTTCCCCTAGCGGGAGCGGTGTCTATGAGCAGTTCTTC
>.|TRBV14|TRBJ2-1|TRBD2
CASRGRRGANYNEQFF
TGTGCCAGCAGGGGGAGGCGGGGGGCTAACTACAATGAGCAGTTCTTC
>.|TRBV7-2|TRBJ2-7|.
CASSLYPKGLGSYEQYF
TGTGCCAGCAGCTTATATCCGAAGGGGCTAGGCTCCTACGAGCAGTACTTC
>few|TRBV29-1|TRBJ2-7|TRBD2
CSVSGTSGYEQYF
TGCAGCGTAAGCGGGACTAGCGGCTACGAGCAGTACTTC
>.|TRBV6-1|TRBJ2-6|.
CASSEVISGANVLTF
TGTGCCAGCAGTGAAGTCATCTCTGGGGCCAACGTCCTGACTTTC
>.|TRBV27|TRBJ1-1|.
CASSLRGMNTEAFF
TGTGCCAGCAGTTTACGCGGCATGAACACTGAAGCTTTCTTT
>.|TRBV19|TRBJ1-5|.
CASGGVNQPQHF
TGTGCCAGTGGGGGGGTCAATCAGCCCCAGCATTTT
>.|TRBV2|TRBJ2-7|TRBD2
CASRGGTSGFYEQYF
TGTGCCAGCAGGGGGGGGACTAGCGGCTTCTACGAGCAGTACTTC
>.|TRBV19|TRBJ1-5|.
CASSKQEYHDRWSNQPQHF
TGTGCCAGTAGCAAACAGGAGTACCACGACCGTTGGAGCAATCAGCCCCAGCATTTT
>.|TRBV29-1|TRBJ2-4|.
CSVELGDIQYF
TGCAGCGTTGAGCTAGGGGACATTCAGTACTTC
>.|TRBV5-5|TRBJ2-7|.
CASSLGTVLSEQYF
TGTGCCAGCAGCTTGGGGACAGTGCTCTCCGAGCAGTACTTC
>.|TRBV13|TRBJ1-1|TRBD1
CASSPDRGTEAFF
TGTGCCAGCAGCCCGGACAGGGGAACTGAAGCTTTCTTT
>.|TRBV28|TRBJ2-1|TRBD1
CASSLYQTGKGDEQFF
TGTGCCAGCAGTTTATATCAGACAGGGAAGGGCGATGAGCAGTTCTTC
>once|TRBV6-2/TRBV6-3|TRBJ1-3|TRBD1
CASSYRRTGPYGNTIYF
TGTGCCAGCAGTTACCGACGGACAGGGCCTTACGGAAACACCATATATTTT
>.|TRBV9|TRBJ1-5|.
CASSRGQPNQPQHF
TGTGCCAGCAGCCGAGGACAGCCGAATCAGCCCCAGCATTTT
>.|TRBV28|TRBJ2-3|.
CASSLPSGHTDTQYF
TGTGCCAGCAGTTTACCCAGCGGCCACACAGATACGCAGTATTTT
>.|TRBV27|TRBJ1-5|.
CASSIGSGRNQPQHF
TGTGCCAGCAGCATAGGTTCAGGGCGGAATCAGCCCCAGCATTTT
>.|TRBV19|TRBJ1-1|.
CASTRQDRTEAFF
TGTGCCAGTACCCGCCAGGATCGCACTGAAGCTTTCTTT
>.|TRBV4-3|TRBJ1-1|TRBD1
CASSQSQGAWTEAFF
TGCGCCAGCAGCCAATCACAGGGGGCTTGGACTGAAGCTTTCTTT
>.|TRBV7-9|TRBJ2-5|TRBD2
CASSPTGTTYQETQYF
TGTGCCAGCAGCCCTACCGGGACTACCTACCAAGAGACCCAGTACTTC
>.|TRBV12-3/TRBV12-4|TRBJ1-2|TRBD1
CASRGTGDYGYTF
TGTGCCAGCAGGGGGACAGGGGACTATGGCTACACCTTC
>.|TRBV9|TRBJ2-7|.
CASTGADNTYEQYF
TGTGCCAGCACCGGAGCGGATAACACCTACGAGCAGTACTTC
>.|TRBV5-6|TRBJ2-7|.
CASSPTGGEQYF
TGTGCCAGCAGCCCGACAGGCGGTGAGCAGTACTTC
>.|TRBV4-1|TRBJ1-2|.
CASSQDSTANYGYTF
TGCGCCAGCAGCCAAGACTCTACAGCTAACTATGGCTACACCTTC
>.|TRBV2|TRBJ2-7|TRBD2
CASSLAGGPPYEQYF
TGTGCCAGCAGCCTAGCGGGAGGGCCTCCCTACGAGCAGTACTTC
>few|TRBV6-5|TRBJ1-5|.
CASSLQQNQPQHF
TGTGCCAGCAGTTTACAGCAAAATCAGCCCCAGCATTTT
>.|TRBV6-6|TRBJ1-2|.
CASSPNNYGYTF
TGTGCCAGCAGCCCAAATAACTATGGCTACACCTTC
>few|TRBV30|TRBJ2-1|TRBD1
CAWSRGQGRNNEQFF
TGTGCCTGGAGTAGAGGACAGGGGCGCAACAATGAGCAGTTCTTC
>.|TRBV5-1|TRBJ2-5|TRBD1
CASSTGQVWTQYF
TGCGCCAGCAGCACGGGACAGGTCTGGACCCAGTACTTC
>.|TRBV5-1|TRBJ2-2|TRBD1
CASSGPGTGGSGELFF
TGCGCCAGCAGCGGTCCCGGGACAGGGGGATCCGGGGAGCTGTTTTTT
>.|TRBV19|TRBJ1-5|TRBD1
CASSVRDREHQPQHF
TGTGCCAGTAGTGTCCGGGACAGGGAACACCAGCCCCAGCATTTT
>.|TRBV27|TRBJ2-7|TRBD1
CASSSQGAYEQYF
TGTGCCAGCAGTTCCCAGGGGGCTTACGAGCAGTACTTC
>.|TRBV7-2|TRBJ2-3|TRBD1
CASSLDRVNTQYF
TGTGCCAGCAGCCTCGACAGGGTGAATACGCAGTATTTT
>.|TRBV7-2|TRBJ1-1|TRBD1
CASSLLGQGVSEAFF
TGTGCCAGCAGCTTACTAGGGCAGGGGGTGTCTGAAGCTTTCTTT
>.|TRBV6-2/TRBV6-3|TRBJ1-1|TRBD1
CASSLTPGQTNTEAFF
TGTGCCAGCAGTTTAACCCCGGGACAGACGAACACTGAAGCTTTCTTT
>.|TRBV12-5|TRBJ1-5|.
CASGLVSGPQHF
TGTGCTAGTGGTTTGGTCTCCGGGCCCCAGCATTTT
>few|TRBV7-9|TRBJ1-1|TRBD1
CASSLGDRNTEAFF
TGTGCCAGCAGCTTAGGGGACAGGAACACTGAAGCTTTCTTT
>.|TRBV7-2|TRBJ1-2|.
CASSVDRLYGYTF
TGTGCCAGCAGCGTGGACAGACTGTATGGCTACACCTTC
>few|TRBV29-1|TRBJ2-2|.
CSVLTHTGELFF
TGCAGCGTTCTTACTCACACCGGGGAGCTGTTTTTT
>.|TRBV5-1|TRBJ1-2|.
CASSLGLPSDRVYGYTF
TGCGCCAGCAGCTTGGGATTGCCCTCTGACAGAGTCTATGGCTACACCTTC
>.|TRBV6-5|TRBJ1-1|.
CASSFGDTEAFF
TGTGCCAGCAGTTTTGGAGACACTGAAGCTTTCTTT
>once|TRBV5-6|TRBJ1-2|.
CASSLSTSIYGYTF
TGTGCCAGCAGCTTGAGTACGAGTATCTATGGCTACACCTTC
>once|TRBV29-1|TRBJ2-3|.
CSVGRGDTQYF
TGCAGCGTTGGTCGGGGTGATACGCAGTATTTT
>.|TRBV7-2|TRBJ1-2|TRBD1
CASSSHTGDANYGYTF
TGTGCCAGCAGCTCTCACACAGGGGATGCTAACTATGGCTACACCTTC